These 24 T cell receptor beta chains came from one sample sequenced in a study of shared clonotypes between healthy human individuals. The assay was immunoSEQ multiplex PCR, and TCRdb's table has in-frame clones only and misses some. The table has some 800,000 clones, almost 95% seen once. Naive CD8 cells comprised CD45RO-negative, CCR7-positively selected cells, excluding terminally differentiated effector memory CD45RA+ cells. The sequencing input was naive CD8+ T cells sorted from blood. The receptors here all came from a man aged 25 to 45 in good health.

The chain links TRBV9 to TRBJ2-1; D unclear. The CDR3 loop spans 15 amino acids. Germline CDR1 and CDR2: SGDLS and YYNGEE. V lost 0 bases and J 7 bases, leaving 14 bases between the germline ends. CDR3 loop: CASSVDGPPRNEQFF. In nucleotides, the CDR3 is TGTGCCAGCAGCGTAGATGGCCCCCCCCGAAATGAGCAGTTCTTC.

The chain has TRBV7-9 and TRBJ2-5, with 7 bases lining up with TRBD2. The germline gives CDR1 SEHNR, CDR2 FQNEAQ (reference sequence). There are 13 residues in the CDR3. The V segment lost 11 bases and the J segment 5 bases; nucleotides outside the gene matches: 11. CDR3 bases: TGTGCCTCAGAAGGCTGGGAGGGTGAGACCCAGTACTTC. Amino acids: CASEGWEGETQYF.

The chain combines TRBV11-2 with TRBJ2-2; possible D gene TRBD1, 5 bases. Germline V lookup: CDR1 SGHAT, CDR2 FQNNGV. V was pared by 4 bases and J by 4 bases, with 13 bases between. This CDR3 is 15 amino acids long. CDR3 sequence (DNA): TGTGCCAGCAGCTCCTTTGGGGCGCGCACCGGGGAGCTGTTTTTT. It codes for CASSSFGARTGELFF.

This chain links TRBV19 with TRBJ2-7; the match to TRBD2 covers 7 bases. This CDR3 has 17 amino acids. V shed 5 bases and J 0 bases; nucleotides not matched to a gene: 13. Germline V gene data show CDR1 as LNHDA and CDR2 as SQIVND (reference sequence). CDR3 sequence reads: CASSWGSGNDSSYEQYF. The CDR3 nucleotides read TGTGCCAGTAGTTGGGGGAGCGGGAATGATTCCTCCTACGAGCAGTACTTC.

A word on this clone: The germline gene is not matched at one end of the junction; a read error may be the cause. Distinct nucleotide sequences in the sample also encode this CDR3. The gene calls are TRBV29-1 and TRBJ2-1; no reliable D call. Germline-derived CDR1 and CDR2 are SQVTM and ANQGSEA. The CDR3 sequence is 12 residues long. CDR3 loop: CSVTSSYNEQFF. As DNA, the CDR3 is TGCAGCGTTACCAGCTCCTACAATGAGCAATTCTTC.

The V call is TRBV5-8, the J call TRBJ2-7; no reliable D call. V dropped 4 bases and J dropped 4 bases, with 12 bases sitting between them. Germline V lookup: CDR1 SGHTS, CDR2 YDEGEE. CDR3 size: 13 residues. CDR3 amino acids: CASSQESGYEQYF. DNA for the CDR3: TGTGCCAGCAGCCAAGAATCCGGGTACGAGCAGTACTTC.

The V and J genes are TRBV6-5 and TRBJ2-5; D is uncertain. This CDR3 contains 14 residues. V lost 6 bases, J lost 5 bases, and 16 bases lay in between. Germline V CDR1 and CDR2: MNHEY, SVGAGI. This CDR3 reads CASSPRAQRETQYF. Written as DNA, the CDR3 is TGTGCCAGCAGCCCCCGGGCTCAAAGGGAGACCCAGTACTTC.

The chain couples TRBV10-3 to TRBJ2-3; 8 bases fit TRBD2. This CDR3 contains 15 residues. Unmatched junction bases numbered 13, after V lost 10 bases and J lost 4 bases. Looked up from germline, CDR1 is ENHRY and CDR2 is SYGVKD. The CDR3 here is CATGVRSGNADTQYF. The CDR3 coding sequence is TGTGCCACAGGAGTCCGTAGCGGGAATGCAGATACGCAGTATTTT.

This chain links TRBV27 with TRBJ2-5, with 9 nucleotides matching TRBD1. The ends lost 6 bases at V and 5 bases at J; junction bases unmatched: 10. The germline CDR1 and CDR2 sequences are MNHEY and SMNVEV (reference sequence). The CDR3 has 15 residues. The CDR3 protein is CASRSLQGADETQYF. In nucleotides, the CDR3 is TGTGCCAGCAGATCCCTACAGGGGGCTGATGAGACCCAGTACTTC.

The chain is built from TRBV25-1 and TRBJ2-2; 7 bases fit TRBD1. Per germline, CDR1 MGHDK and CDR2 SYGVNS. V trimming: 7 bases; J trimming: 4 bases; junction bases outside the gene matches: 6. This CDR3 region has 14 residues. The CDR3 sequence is CASIGDRSTGELFF. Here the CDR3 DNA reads TGTGCCAGCATAGGGGACAGATCCACCGGGGAGCTGTTTTTT.

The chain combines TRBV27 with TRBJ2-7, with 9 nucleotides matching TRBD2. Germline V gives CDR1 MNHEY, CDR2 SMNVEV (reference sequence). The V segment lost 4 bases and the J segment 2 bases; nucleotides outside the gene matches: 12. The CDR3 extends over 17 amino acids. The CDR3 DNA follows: TGTGCCAGCAGTTCAGTCCCCGGGACTAGCCTAACCTACGAGCAGTACTTC. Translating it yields CASSSVPGTSLTYEQYF.

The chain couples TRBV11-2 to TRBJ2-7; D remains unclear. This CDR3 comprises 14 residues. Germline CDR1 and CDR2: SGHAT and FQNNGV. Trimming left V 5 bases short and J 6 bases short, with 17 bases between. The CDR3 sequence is CASSHGMGMSEQYF. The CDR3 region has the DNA TGTGCCAGCAGCCATGGTATGGGAATGAGCGAGCAGTACTTC.

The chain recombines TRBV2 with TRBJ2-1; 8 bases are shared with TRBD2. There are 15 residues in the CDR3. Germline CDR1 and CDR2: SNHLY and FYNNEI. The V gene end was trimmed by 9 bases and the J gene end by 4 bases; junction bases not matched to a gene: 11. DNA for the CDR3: TGTGCCAGGGGGTCGGTGACTAGCGCTTACAATGAGCAGTTCTTC. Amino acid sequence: CARGSVTSAYNEQFF.

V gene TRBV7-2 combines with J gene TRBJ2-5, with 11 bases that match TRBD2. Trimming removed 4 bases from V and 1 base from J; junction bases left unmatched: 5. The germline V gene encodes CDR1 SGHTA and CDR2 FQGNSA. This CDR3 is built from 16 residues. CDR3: CASSSFSGRAQETQYF. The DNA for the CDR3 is TGTGCCAGCAGCTCCTTTAGCGGGAGGGCCCAAGAGACCCAGTACTTC. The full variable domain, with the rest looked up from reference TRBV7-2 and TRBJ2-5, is GAGVSQSPSNKVTEKGKDVELRCDPISGHTALYWYRQSLGQGLEFLIYFQGNSAPDKSGLPSDRFSAERTGGSVSTLTIQRTQQEDSAVYLCASSSFSGRAQETQYFGPGTRLLVL.

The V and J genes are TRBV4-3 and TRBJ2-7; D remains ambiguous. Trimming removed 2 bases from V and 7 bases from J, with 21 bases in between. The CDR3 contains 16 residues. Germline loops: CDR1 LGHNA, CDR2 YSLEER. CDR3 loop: CASSQSSARLLSEQYF. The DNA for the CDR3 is TGCGCCAGCAGCCAAAGTTCCGCCCGTCTCTTGTCAGAGCAGTACTTC.

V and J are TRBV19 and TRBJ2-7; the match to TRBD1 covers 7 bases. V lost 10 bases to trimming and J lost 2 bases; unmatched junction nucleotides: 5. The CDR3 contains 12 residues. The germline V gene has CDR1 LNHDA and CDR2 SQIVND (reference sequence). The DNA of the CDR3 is TGTGCCACAGGGACAGCGGCCTACGAGCAGTACTTC. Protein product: CATGTAAYEQYF.

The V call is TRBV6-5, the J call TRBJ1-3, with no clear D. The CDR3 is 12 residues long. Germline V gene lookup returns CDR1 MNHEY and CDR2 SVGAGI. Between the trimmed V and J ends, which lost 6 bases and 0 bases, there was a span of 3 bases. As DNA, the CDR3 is TGTGCCAGCAGCCCCTCTGGAAACACCATATATTTT. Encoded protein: CASSPSGNTIYF.

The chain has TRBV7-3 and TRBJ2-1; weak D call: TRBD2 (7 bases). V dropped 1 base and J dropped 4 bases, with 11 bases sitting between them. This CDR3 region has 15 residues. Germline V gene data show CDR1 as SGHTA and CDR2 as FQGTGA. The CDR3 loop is CASSLIGGAYNEQFF. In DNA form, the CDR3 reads TGTGCCAGCAGCTTAATAGGGGGGGCTTACAATGAGCAGTTCTTC.

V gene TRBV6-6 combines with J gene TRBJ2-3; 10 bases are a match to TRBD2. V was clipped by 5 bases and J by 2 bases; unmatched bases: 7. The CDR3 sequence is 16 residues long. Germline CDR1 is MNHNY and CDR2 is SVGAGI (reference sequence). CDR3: CASSPGTSVVTDTQYF. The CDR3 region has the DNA TGTGCCAGCAGTCCTGGGACTAGCGTCGTCACAGATACGCAGTATTTT.

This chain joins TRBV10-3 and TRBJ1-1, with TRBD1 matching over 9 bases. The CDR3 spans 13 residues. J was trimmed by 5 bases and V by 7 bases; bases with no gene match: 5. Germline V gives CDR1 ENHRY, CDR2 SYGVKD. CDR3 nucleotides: TGTGCCATCACCGGACAGGGGAGAACTGAAGCTTTCTTT. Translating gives CAITGQGRTEAFF.

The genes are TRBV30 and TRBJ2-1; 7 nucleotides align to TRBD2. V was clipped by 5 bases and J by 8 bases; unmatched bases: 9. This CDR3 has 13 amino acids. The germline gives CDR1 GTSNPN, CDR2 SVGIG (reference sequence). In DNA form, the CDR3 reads TGTGCCTGGGACTGGACTAGTTCCTATGAGCAGTTCTTC. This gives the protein CAWDWTSSYEQFF.

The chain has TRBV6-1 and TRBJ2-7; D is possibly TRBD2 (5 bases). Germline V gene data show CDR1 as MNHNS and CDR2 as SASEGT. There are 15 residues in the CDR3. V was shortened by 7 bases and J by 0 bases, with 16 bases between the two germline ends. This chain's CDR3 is CASTRADFSSYEQYF. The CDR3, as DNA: TGTGCCAGCACCAGAGCGGACTTCAGCTCCTACGAGCAGTACTTC.

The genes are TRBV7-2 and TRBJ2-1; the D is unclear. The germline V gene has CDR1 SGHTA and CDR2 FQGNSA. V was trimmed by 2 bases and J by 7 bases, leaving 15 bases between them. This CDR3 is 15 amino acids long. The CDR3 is CASSLRSSPRNEQFF. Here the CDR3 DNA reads TGTGCCAGCAGCTTACGGTCCAGCCCTAGGAATGAGCAGTTCTTC.

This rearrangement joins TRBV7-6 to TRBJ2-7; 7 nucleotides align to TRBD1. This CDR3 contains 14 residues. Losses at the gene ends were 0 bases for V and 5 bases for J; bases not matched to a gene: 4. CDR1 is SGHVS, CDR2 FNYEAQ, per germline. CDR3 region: CASSLAGGNDEQYF. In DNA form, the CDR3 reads TGTGCCAGCAGCTTAGCAGGGGGCAACGACGAGCAGTACTTC. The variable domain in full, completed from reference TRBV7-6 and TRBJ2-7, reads GAGVSQSPRYKVTKRGQDVALRCDPISGHVSLYWYRQALGQGPEFLTYFNYEAQQDKSGLPNDRFSAERPEGSISTLTIQRTEQRDSAMYRCASSLAGGNDEQYFGPGTRLTVT.